One and the same sample provided the 8 T cell receptor beta chains below, sequenced in a study of T cell responses to AZD1222 COVID-19 vaccine. Profiling relied on immunoSEQ multiplex PCR, and the TCRdb table lists in-frame clones only, not all of them. The table has 90,000 to 150,000 clones, about 85% seen once; the top ten hold approximately 2.5%. The input for sequencing was peripheral blood, taken 28 days after the second AZD1222 dose. The receptors come from an adult who received the AZD1222 COVID-19 vaccine.

CDR3 residues: CASSAGTGAPGYTF. The CDR3 coding sequence is TGTGCCAGCAGCGCTGGGACAGGGGCCCCTGGCTACACCTTC. This chain connects TRBV7-9 to TRBJ1-2, with TRBD1 identical over 10 bases. Germline CDR1 reads SEHNR; CDR2 reads FQNEAQ (reference sequence). The CDR3 has 14 amino acids. With 5 bases clipped from V and 7 bases from J, the junction kept 7 bases outside the gene matches.

Here the CDR3 reads CASSVEVYTEAFF. CDR3 sequence (DNA): TGTGCCAGCAGCGTAGAAGTTTACACTGAAGCTTTCTTT. The rearrangement joins TRBV9 to TRBJ1-1; D remains ambiguous. This CDR3 region has 13 residues. The germline V and J ends were trimmed by 0 bases and 3 bases, with 6 bases remaining between them. CDR1 SGDLS and CDR2 YYNGEE come from the germline V gene.

This chain joins TRBV19 and TRBJ2-5, with 7 nucleotides matching TRBD2. The CDR3 has 14 residues. Germline V lookup: CDR1 LNHDA, CDR2 SQIVND (reference sequence). V trimming: 3 bases; J trimming: 6 bases; junction bases outside the gene matches: 7. CDR3 coding DNA: TGTGCCAGTAGTATGTCTGGGGGGGAAAAGACCCAGTACTTC. Encoded protein: CASSMSGGEKTQYF.

V is TRBV24-1 and J is TRBJ1-4; TRBD1 is a possible D gene (5 bases). V gave up 2 bases and J gave up 8 bases, with 17 bases separating them. The CDR3 covers 16 residues. The germline gives CDR1 KGHDR, CDR2 SFDVKD. The CDR3 region is CATSDSGVGPQEKLFF. In nucleotides, the CDR3 is TGTGCCACCAGTGATTCGGGGGTGGGCCCGCAAGAAAAACTGTTTTTT.

The rearrangement links TRBV5-6 to TRBJ1-5, with D hard to call. Germline V lookup: CDR1 SGHDT, CDR2 YYEEEE. Trimming left V 0 bases short and J 2 bases short, with 9 bases between. The CDR3 runs to 15 residues. CDR3 nucleotides: TGTGCCAGCAGCTTGGGACCTCGGGGCAATCAGCCCCAGCATTTT. It specifies CASSLGPRGNQPQHF.

This clone was counted a single time. For the CDR3, the DNA is TGTGCCAGCAGCCAGTACTCCGGGGAGACCCAGTACTTC. The encoded protein is CASSQYSGETQYF. The chain carries TRBV4-2 and TRBJ2-5; D unclear. The CDR3 has 13 residues. CDR1 and CDR2 (germline): LGHNA, YNFKEQ. Trimming stripped 3 bases from V and 5 bases from J, with 10 bases between.

The table lists this clone with a count of one. The V gene is TRBV4-3, the J gene TRBJ1-3; D not resolved. Germline assignment: CDR1 LGHNA and CDR2 YSLEER. V was pared by 0 bases and J by 0 bases, with 9 bases between. The CDR3 covers 16 residues. The DNA for the CDR3 is TGCGCCAGCAGCCAAGATCTACCCGGCTCTGGAAACACCATATATTTT. Amino acids: CASSQDLPGSGNTIYF.

Details on this clone: This same CDR3 is encoded by further DNA sequences in the sample. This chain's CDR3 is CASSSGTANTEAFF. CDR3 sequence (DNA): TGTGCCAGCAGCTCAGGGACGGCGAACACTGAAGCTTTCTTT. The genes are TRBV7-2 and TRBJ1-1; possible D gene TRBD1, 5 bases. Germline assignment: CDR1 SGHTA and CDR2 FQGNSA. V gave up 4 bases and J gave up 1 base, with 10 bases separating them. The CDR3 spans 14 residues.